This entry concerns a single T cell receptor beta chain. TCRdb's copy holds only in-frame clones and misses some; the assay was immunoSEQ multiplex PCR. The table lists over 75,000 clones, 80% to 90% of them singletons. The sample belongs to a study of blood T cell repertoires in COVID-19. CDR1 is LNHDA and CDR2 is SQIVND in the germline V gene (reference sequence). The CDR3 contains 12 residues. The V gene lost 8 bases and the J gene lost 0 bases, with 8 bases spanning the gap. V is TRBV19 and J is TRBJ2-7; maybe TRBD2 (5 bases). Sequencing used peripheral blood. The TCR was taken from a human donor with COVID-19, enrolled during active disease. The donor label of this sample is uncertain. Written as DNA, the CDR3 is TGTGCCAGTGAGGGAAGCTCCTACGAGCAGTACTTC. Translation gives CASEGSSYEQYF.